These 10 T cell receptor beta chains originate from one sample sequenced in a study of T cell repertoires in cytomegalovirus infection. A single record per CDR3 protein comes from TCRdb applying MiXCR to the reads. The profile shows hundreds of thousands of distinct CDR3 sequences, about 42% of them singletons. The antigens for these receptors are not known. Sequenced here: cultured PBMCs, sampled from culture after CMV antigen stimulation. Receptor source: a human donor in good health (CMV status not recorded). Some clones in this sample may be carry-over from other donors' samples.

This chain connects TRBV4-1 to TRBJ2-1, with a weak D call TRBD2 (7 bases). V lost 4 bases and J lost 7, with 32 bases in between. The CDR3 has 20 residues. Per the germline V gene, CDR1 is MGHRA and CDR2 is YSYEKL. Here the CDR3 reads CASSLPGAGTGGRALNEQFF. CDR3 in DNA: TGCGCCAGCAGCCTCCCGGGGGCCGGTACTGGGGGGAGGGCCTTAAATGAGCAGTTCTTC.

The V and J genes are TRBV10-3 and TRBJ2-7; D unclear. This CDR3 region has 13 residues. Germline assignment: CDR1 ENHRY and CDR2 SYGVKD. V was clipped by 8 bases and J by 0 bases, with 11 bases between them. The CDR3 here is CAIRETLSYEQYF. The CDR3 nucleotides read TGTGCCATCCGCGAGACACTCTCCTACGAGCAGTACTTC.

This clonotype was observed a handful of times. CDR3 amino acids: CASSLIAGGADTQYF. CDR3 sequence (DNA): TGTGCCAGCAGCTTAATAGCGGGAGGGGCAGATACGCAGTATTTT. V gene TRBV7-2 combines with J gene TRBJ2-3; 11 positions match TRBD2. The CDR3 runs to 15 residues. V shed 2 bases, J shed 4 bases, and the junction held 2 bases outside the gene matches. Germline CDR1 is SGHTA and CDR2 is FQGNSA.

On this clonotype itself: Lacking the conserved final phenylalanine or tryptophan, this CDR3 likely reflects a read error. J is TRBJ1-2 and V is TRBV7-2; D unclear. CDR1 SGHTA and CDR2 FQGNSA come from the germline V gene. Trimming took 4 bases from V and 4 from J, leaving 10 bases between them. The CDR3 covers 13 residues. The CDR3: CASSSGPRYGYTC. The CDR3 DNA reads as TGTGCCAGCAGCTCCGGGCCTCGCTATGGCTACACCTGC.

The sample holds a few counts of this clonotype. This sequence joins TRBV6-1 and TRBJ2-1; TRBD1 agrees at 7 bases. J lost 6 bases, V lost 7 bases, and 9 bases had no gene match. The CDR3 loop spans 14 amino acids. Germline V gene data show CDR1 as MNHNS and CDR2 as SASEGT. This CDR3 reads CASTGRGSINEQFF. CDR3 nucleotide sequence: TGTGCCAGCACTGGCAGGGGGAGTATCAATGAGCAGTTCTTC.

CDR3 nucleotide sequence: TGTGCCAGCACCCAACAAAGGGGCTATAGCAATCAGCCCCAGCATTTT. Its protein is CASTQQRGYSNQPQHF. The chain employs TRBV6-5 and TRBJ1-5, with D tentatively TRBD1 (5 bases). This CDR3 contains 16 residues. Germline CDR1 is MNHEY and CDR2 is SVGAGI. Trimming left V 7 bases short and J 0 bases short, with 16 bases between.

This clonotype was seen a handful of times. The rearrangement links TRBV7-2 to TRBJ2-2; TRBD2 matches 7 bases. The ends lost 1 base at V and 6 bases at J; junction bases unmatched: 5. Germline V gene lookup returns CDR1 SGHTA and CDR2 FQGNSA. This CDR3 has 15 residues. The CDR3 protein is CASSLVAGVAGELFF. CDR3 sequence (DNA): TGTGCCAGCAGCTTAGTCGCGGGAGTGGCCGGGGAGCTGTTTTTT.

This clonotype was observed many times. The chain recombines TRBV7-2 with TRBJ2-7; TRBD2 is a possible D gene (7 bases). Between the trimmed V and J ends, which lost 6 bases and 4 bases, there was a span of 28 bases. CDR3 length: 18 amino acids. The germline gives CDR1 SGHTA, CDR2 FQGNSA. CDR3 protein: CASSFGRGRGGPGYEQYF. CDR3 sequence (DNA): TGTGCCAGCAGTTTTGGGCGGGGGCGGGGAGGGCCTGGGTACGAGCAGTACTTC. Full variable domain (remainder filled in from reference TRBV7-2 and TRBJ2-7): GAGVSQSPSNKVTEKGKDVELRCDPISGHTALYWYRQSLGQGLEFLIYFQGNSAPDKSGLPSDRFSAERTGGSVSTLTIQRTQQEDSAVYLCASSFGRGRGGPGYEQYFGPGTRLTVT.

The chain joins TRBV18 to TRBJ2-3; 7 bases fit TRBD1. The CDR3 has 15 amino acids. With V trimmed by 2 bases and J by 3 bases, 5 bases remained unmatched. CDR1 is KGHSH, CDR2 LQKENI, per germline. In DNA form, the CDR3 reads TGTGCCAGCTCACCAGACAGGGTTGGTACAGATACGCAGTATTTT. It is translated as CASSPDRVGTDTQYF. Full variable domain (rest looked up from reference TRBV18 and TRBJ2-3): NAGVMQNPRHLVRRRGQEARLRCSPMKGHSHVYWYRQLPEEGLKFMVYLQKENIIDESGMPKERFSAEFPKEGPSILRIQQVVRGDSAAYFCASSPDRVGTDTQYFGPGTRLTVL.

V usage is TRBV5-6 and J usage is TRBJ2-3; TRBD1 matches at 7 bases. Germline V gives CDR1 SGHDT, CDR2 YYEEEE. The CDR3 has 17 amino acids. J gave up 3 bases and V 4 bases, and 14 bases lay outside the gene matches. CDR3 sequence (DNA): TGTGCCAGCAGCAGGGGGCCGGGGCGGCCAGGGACAGATACGCAGTATTTT. Its translation is CASSRGPGRPGTDTQYF.